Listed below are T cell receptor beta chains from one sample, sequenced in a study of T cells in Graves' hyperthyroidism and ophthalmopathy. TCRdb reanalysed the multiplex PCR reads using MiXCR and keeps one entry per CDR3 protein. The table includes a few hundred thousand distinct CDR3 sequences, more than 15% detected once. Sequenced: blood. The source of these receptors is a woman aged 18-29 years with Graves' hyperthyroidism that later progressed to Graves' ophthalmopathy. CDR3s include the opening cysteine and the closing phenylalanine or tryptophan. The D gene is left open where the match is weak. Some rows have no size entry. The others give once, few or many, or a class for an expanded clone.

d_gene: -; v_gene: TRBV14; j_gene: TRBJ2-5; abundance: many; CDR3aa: CASSQDFGIQETQYF; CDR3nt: TGTGCCAGCAGCCAAGATTTCGGGATCCAAGAGACCCAGTACTTC
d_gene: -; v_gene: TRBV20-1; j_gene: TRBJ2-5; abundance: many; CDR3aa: CSAGEGPGETQYF; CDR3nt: TGCAGTGCCGGAGAGGGGCCGGGGGAGACCCAGTACTTC
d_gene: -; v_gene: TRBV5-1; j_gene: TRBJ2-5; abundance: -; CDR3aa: CASSRTVGAQEIQYF; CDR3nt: TGCGCCAGCAGCCGCACGGTGGGGGCACAAGAGATCCAGTACTTC
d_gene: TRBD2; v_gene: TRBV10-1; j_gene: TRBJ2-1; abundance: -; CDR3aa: CASSEGTSWFDEQFF; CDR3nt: TGCGCCAGCAGTGAGGGGACTAGCTGGTTCGATGAGCAGTTCTTC
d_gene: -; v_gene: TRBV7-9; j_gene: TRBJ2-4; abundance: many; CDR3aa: CASSPGGSRVKNIQYF; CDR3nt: TGTGCCAGCAGCCCCGGGGGCAGCCGGGTCAAAAACATTCAGTACTTC
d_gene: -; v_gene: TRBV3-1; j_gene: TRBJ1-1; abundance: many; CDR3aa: CASSRGPWTEAFF; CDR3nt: TGTGCCAGCAGCCGAGGACCTTGGACTGAAGCTTTCTTT
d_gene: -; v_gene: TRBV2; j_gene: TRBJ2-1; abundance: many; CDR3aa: CASSAGLSSYNEQFF; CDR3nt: TGTGCCAGCAGTGCCGGGCTCAGCTCCTACAATGAGCAGTTCTTC
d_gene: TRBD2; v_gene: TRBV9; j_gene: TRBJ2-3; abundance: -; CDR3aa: CASTKMTSGSTDTQYF; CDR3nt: TGTGCCAGCACCAAAATGACTAGCGGGAGCACAGATACGCAGTATTTT
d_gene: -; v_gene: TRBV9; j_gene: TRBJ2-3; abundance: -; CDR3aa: CASSVYEGYTDTQYF; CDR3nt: TGTGCCAGCAGCGTTTATGAGGGCTACACAGATACGCAGTATTTT
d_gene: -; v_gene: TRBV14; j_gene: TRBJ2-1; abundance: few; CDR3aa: CAEGAGISYNEQFF; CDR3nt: TGTGCCGAAGGGGCAGGGATCTCCTACAATGAGCAGTTCTTC
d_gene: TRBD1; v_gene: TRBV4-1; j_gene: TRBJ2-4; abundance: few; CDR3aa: CASSPRQGTIQYF; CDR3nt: TGCGCCAGCAGCCCTCGACAGGGAACCATTCAGTACTTC
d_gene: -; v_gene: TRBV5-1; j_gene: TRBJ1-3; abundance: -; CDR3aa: CASSLATNLGNTIYF; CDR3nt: TGCGCCAGCAGCTTGGCGACAAACCTTGGAAACACCATATATTTT
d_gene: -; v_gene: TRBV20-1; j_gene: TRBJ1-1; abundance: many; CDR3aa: CSASLPVNTEAFF; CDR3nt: TGCAGTGCTAGTTTACCGGTGAACACTGAAGCTTTCTTT
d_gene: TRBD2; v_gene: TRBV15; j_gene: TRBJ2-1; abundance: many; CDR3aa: CATSTGTSGYNEQFF; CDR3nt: TGTGCCACCAGCACCGGGACTAGCGGATACAATGAGCAGTTCTTC
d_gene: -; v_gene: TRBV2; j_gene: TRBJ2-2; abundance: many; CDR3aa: CASKEGRRGTGELFF; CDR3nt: TGTGCCAGCAAGGAAGGCAGGCGGGGCACCGGGGAGCTGTTTTTT
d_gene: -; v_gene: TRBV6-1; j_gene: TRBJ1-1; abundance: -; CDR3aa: CASSYKSEAFF; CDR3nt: TGTGCCAGCAGCTATAAGAGTGAAGCTTTCTTT
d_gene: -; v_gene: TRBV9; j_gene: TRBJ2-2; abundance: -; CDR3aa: CASSVAGRAGELFF; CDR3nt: TGTGCCAGCAGCGTAGCTGGTCGCGCCGGGGAGCTGTTTTTT
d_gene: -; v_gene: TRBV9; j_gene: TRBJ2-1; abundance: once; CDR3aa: CASSAFDVVNEQFF; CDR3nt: TGTGCCAGCAGCGCCTTTGACGTAGTCAATGAGCAGTTCTTC
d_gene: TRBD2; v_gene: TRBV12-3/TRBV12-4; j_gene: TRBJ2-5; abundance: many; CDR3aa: CASSFVGGRGQYF; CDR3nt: TGTGCCAGCAGTTTTGTAGGCGGGAGGGGCCAGTACTTC
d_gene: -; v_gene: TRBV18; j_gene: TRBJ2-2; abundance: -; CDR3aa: CASSTNTGELLF; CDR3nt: TGTGCCAGCTCAACGAACACCGGGGAGCTGCTTTTT